These 25 T cell receptor beta chains were sequenced from one sample in a study of blood T cell repertoires in COVID-19. Clones were sequenced by immunoSEQ multiplex PCR, and TCRdb holds only the in-frame ones, with some missing. The sample holds 130,000 or so clones; over 60% are singletons and the top ten take approximately 1.9%. The sequencing input was peripheral blood. The receptors stem from a woman in her 70s with acute or convalescent COVID-19.

With regard to this clone: Other DNA sequences in this specimen translate into the identical CDR3. V gene TRBV5-8 combines with J gene TRBJ1-2, with D perhaps TRBD1 (6 bases). CDR3 size: 14 residues. V was trimmed by 1 base and J by 3 bases, leaving 10 bases between them. In germline, CDR1 is SGHTS, CDR2 YDEGEE. The CDR3 region has the DNA TGTGCCAGCAGCTTGCGTGGGGGCGACTATGGCTACACCTTC. Amino acid sequence: CASSLRGGDYGYTF.

The rearrangement links TRBV28 to TRBJ2-2; 10 bases fit TRBD2. V lost 5 bases and J lost 7; bases outside the gene matches: 13. There are 17 residues in the CDR3. CDR1 is MDHEN and CDR2 is SYDVKM in the germline V gene. The CDR3 sequence: CASSLASGRASSGELFF. The CDR3 bases are TGTGCCAGCAGTCTTGCCAGCGGGAGGGCCTCCAGCGGGGAGCTGTTTTTT.

This sequence joins TRBV29-1 and TRBJ1-3; 8 bases fit TRBD1. V dropped 7 bases and J dropped 2; count of bases not matched to a gene: 4. CDR1 is SQVTM and CDR2 is ANQGSEA in the germline V gene. This CDR3 has 13 amino acids. The CDR3 coding sequence is TGCAGCGGGACACAGGGGGCTGGAAACACCATATATTTT. Encoded protein: CSGTQGAGNTIYF. The full variable domain, with the rest looked up from reference TRBV29-1 and TRBJ1-3, is SAVISQKPSRDICQRGTSLTIQCQVDSQVTMMFWYRQQPGQSLTLIATANQGSEATYESGFVIDKFPISRPNLTFSTLTVSNMSPEDSSIYLCSGTQGAGNTIYFGEGSWLTVV.

Note on this clone: Distinct nucleotide sequences in the sample also encode this CDR3. The rearrangement joins TRBV18 to TRBJ2-7; TRBD1 matches at 9 bases. This CDR3 is built from 15 residues. V shed 3 bases and J 2 bases; nucleotides not matched to a gene: 5. Germline CDR1 reads KGHSH; CDR2 reads LQKENI. CDR3: CASSPGQGTTYEQYF. DNA for the CDR3: TGTGCCAGCTCACCGGGACAGGGTACTACCTACGAGCAGTACTTC.

The chain couples TRBV11-2 to TRBJ1-6; D might be TRBD1 (5 bases). Germline CDR1 is SGHAT and CDR2 is FQNNGV. Trimming shortened V by 2 bases and J by 9 bases, and 23 bases separated the two germline ends. CDR3 length equals 18 residues. Here the CDR3 reads CASSLLFYAGSSPSPLHF. For the CDR3, the DNA is TGTGCCAGCAGCTTATTGTTTTACGCAGGGTCGTCTCCTTCACCCCTCCACTTT. Complete variable domain (other parts from reference TRBV11-2 and TRBJ1-6): EAGVAQSPRYKIIEKRQSVAFWCNPISGHATLYWYQQILGQGPKLLIQFQNNGVVDDSQLPKDRFSAERLKGVDSTLKIQPAKLEDSAVYLCASSLLFYAGSSPSPLHFGNGTRLTVT.

Ten or more counts support this clone. The CDR3 loop is CASRKGGVDYEQYF. In DNA form, the CDR3 reads TGTGCCAGCAGGAAAGGGGGAGTCGACTACGAGCAGTACTTC. The chain has TRBV10-3 and TRBJ2-7; the D gene is possibly TRBD1 (6 bases). Germline CDR1 is ENHRY and CDR2 is SYGVKD. The CDR3 runs 14 residues. The V and J ends lost 10 bases and 3 bases respectively, with 19 bases between them.

The chain couples TRBV5-1 to TRBJ2-7, with 10 bases that match TRBD2. The CDR3 runs to 15 residues. V lost 4 bases, J lost 4 bases, and 8 bases stayed unmatched. Germline V gives CDR1 SGHRS, CDR2 YFSETQ. CDR3 DNA sequence: TGCGCCAGCAGCCGGGGGGGACTAGCGTCATACGAGCAGTACTTC. Residues: CASSRGGLASYEQYF.

This clone is a singleton in its sample. Here the CDR3 DNA reads TGTGCCAGCAGTTACGGGGGACAGGGGAACTACGAGCAGTACTTC. Protein sequence: CASSYGGQGNYEQYF. The chain recombines TRBV6-5 with TRBJ2-7; 10 positions agree with TRBD1. V was pared by 2 bases and J by 3 bases, with 4 bases of the junction left unmatched. The CDR3 runs to 15 residues. CDR1 and CDR2 (germline): MNHEY, SVGAGI.

The chain carries TRBV6-2 or TRBV6-3 and TRBJ1-4; D is perhaps TRBD1 (5 bases). Germline CDR1 and CDR2: MNHEY and SVGEGT. Trimming pared 6 bases from V and 7 bases from J, leaving 15 bases between. CDR3 length equals 14 residues. Here the CDR3 reads CASSRTGVFEKLFF. CDR3 coding DNA: TGTGCCAGCAGCCGTACAGGCGTATTTGAAAAACTGTTTTTT.

This clone was seen just once. CDR3 nucleotides: TGTGCCAGTAGTGGAGGTCTCAATCAGCCCCAGCATTTT. Its protein is CASSGGLNQPQHF. The chain uses TRBV19 and TRBJ1-5; D gene uncertain. Trimming left V 5 bases short and J 3 bases short, with 8 bases between. The CDR3 has 13 residues. Germline V lookup: CDR1 LNHDA, CDR2 SQIVND (reference sequence). The variable domain in full, with the rest retrieved from reference TRBV19 and TRBJ1-5, is DGGITQSPKYLFRKEGQNVTLSCEQNLNHDAMYWYRQDPGQGLRLIYYSQIVNDFQKGDIAEGYSVSREKKESFPLTVTSAQKNPTAFYLCASSGGLNQPQHFGDGTRLSIL.

This clone came up a few times. The CDR3 DNA sequence: TGTGCCACCAGCAGAGATCCAGGGGCGATGACCAATCAGCCCCAGCATTTT. This translates into CATSRDPGAMTNQPQHF. The V and J genes are TRBV15 and TRBJ1-5, with D possibly being TRBD1 (6 bases). The CDR3 runs 17 residues. V was trimmed by 0 bases and J by 3 bases, leaving 15 bases between them. Germline V CDR1 and CDR2: LNHNV, YYDKDF (reference sequence).

The rearrangement joins TRBV5-1 to TRBJ1-1; possibly TRBD1 for D (6 bases). CDR1 SGHRS and CDR2 YFSETQ come from the germline V gene. The CDR3 contains 14 residues. V shed 2 bases and J shed 5 bases, with 13 bases lying between them. CDR3 sequence (DNA): TGCGCCAGCAGCTTCGCGACAGGTAGAACTGAAGCTTTCTTT. It is translated as CASSFATGRTEAFF.

In the case of this clone: Relative to the germline gene, one junction end is altered; a read error may explain this. V and J are TRBV27 and TRBJ1-5; maybe TRBD1 (5 bases). The CDR3 extends over 16 amino acids. From germline, CDR1 is MNHEY and CDR2 SMNVEV (reference sequence). DNA for the CDR3: TGTGCCAGCAGTCTATCAGGGCAGGGAATTGGTCAGCCCCAGCATTTT. This gives the protein CASSLSGQGIGQPQHF.

The chain links TRBV2 to TRBJ2-6, with 7 bases lining up with TRBD2. The CDR3 length is 16 residues. Trimming took 6 bases from V and 4 from J; bases not matched to a gene: 9. Germline V CDR1 and CDR2: SNHLY, FYNNEI. As DNA, the CDR3 is TGTGCCAGCAGCAAAGCGGGGTCAGCGGGGGCCAACGTCCTGACTTTC. It specifies CASSKAGSAGANVLTF.

This rearrangement joins TRBV3-1 (or the pseudogene TRBV3-2) to TRBJ2-3, with 12 bases lining up with TRBD2. From germline, CDR1 is LGHDT and CDR2 YNNKEL (reference sequence). This CDR3 has 19 residues. V lost 1 base to trimming and J lost 2 bases; unmatched junction nucleotides: 10. The CDR3 bases are TGTGCCAGCAGCCAAGGTGGAACTAGCGGGGGGCTGGTCACAGATACGCAGTATTTT. This gives the protein CASSQGGTSGGLVTDTQYF.

As regards this clone: At the DNA level, this CDR3 is encoded by other sequences in the same sample as well. This sequence joins TRBV18 and TRBJ2-5, with 10 positions matching TRBD1. CDR3 length: 13 residues. The germline gives CDR1 KGHSH, CDR2 LQKENI. V shed 3 bases and J 5 bases; nucleotides not matched to a gene: 0. For the CDR3, the DNA is TGTGCCAGCTCACCGGGACAGGGGGAGACCCAGTACTTC. This sequence encodes CASSPGQGETQYF.

The CDR3 loop is CASSLWGGSNEQFF. Written as DNA, the CDR3 is TGTGCCAGCAGCTTATGGGGGGGGTCCAATGAGCAGTTCTTC. J is TRBJ2-1 and V is TRBV7-2, with 7 positions matching TRBD2. The junction had 4 bases not matched to a gene; V was cut back by 2 bases and J by 6 bases. Germline V gene lookup returns CDR1 SGHTA and CDR2 FQGNSA. CDR3 length equals 14 residues.

This rearrangement joins TRBV11-3 to TRBJ2-5; no clear D gene. There are 13 residues in the CDR3. Trimming took 0 bases from V and 5 from J, leaving 7 bases between them. CDR1 is SGHNT, CDR2 YENEEA, per germline. The CDR3 nucleotides read TGTGCCAGCAGCTTAGAATCCGAGGAGACCCAGTACTTC. The encoded protein is CASSLESEETQYF. The full variable domain, with the rest looked up from reference TRBV11-3 and TRBJ2-5, is EAGVVQSPRYKIIEKKQPVAFWCNPISGHNTLYWYLQNLGQGPELLIRYENEEAVDDSQLPKDRFSAERLKGVDSTLKIQPAELGDSAVYLCASSLESEETQYFGPGTRLLVL.

This chain links TRBV19 with TRBJ1-5; maybe TRBD1 (6 bases). The CDR3 length is 13 residues. Germline V gene lookup returns CDR1 LNHDA and CDR2 SQIVND (reference sequence). The V end lost 6 bases, the J end lost 6 bases, and 12 bases lay between the germline ends. CDR3 in DNA: TGTGCCAGTAGCCCACAGGGACGTCAGCCCCAGCATTTT. This encodes CASSPQGRQPQHF.

The chain couples TRBV2 to TRBJ2-1, with 14 bases identical to TRBD2. The CDR3 has 14 residues. Germline trimming cut 7 bases from V and 12 bases from J; bases unmatched to any gene: 8. Germline CDR1 SNHLY, CDR2 FYNNEI. The CDR3 is CASMGTSGSLAQFF. In DNA, the CDR3 is TGTGCCAGCATGGGGACTAGCGGGAGTCTTGCGCAGTTCTTC. Looking up the rest from reference TRBV2 and TRBJ2-1 gives the full variable domain: EPEVTQTPSHQVTQMGQEVILRCVPISNHLYFYWYRQILGQKVEFLVSFYNNEISEKSEIFDDQFSVERPDGSNFTLKIRSTKLEDSAMYFCASMGTSGSLAQFFGPGTRLTVL.

This clone was recorded a few times. The V call is TRBV28, the J call TRBJ2-7; 7 bases fit TRBD2. The CDR3 extends over 14 amino acids. Germline lookup yields CDR1 MDHEN and CDR2 SYDVKM. The ends lost 5 bases at V and 5 bases at J; junction bases unmatched: 9. The DNA of the CDR3 is TGTGCCAGCAGTGCCCCGGGACTAACTAACGAGCAGTACTTC. It is translated as CASSAPGLTNEQYF.

The chain recombines TRBV7-2 with TRBJ1-1; 8 bases map to TRBD1. The V gene end was trimmed by 5 bases and the J gene end by 5 bases; junction bases not matched to a gene: 7. The CDR3 covers 14 residues. Germline V lookup: CDR1 SGHTA, CDR2 FQGNSA. The CDR3 bases are TGTGCCAGCAGCCTCCGACAGGGGAGTACTGAAGCTTTCTTT. Its protein product is CASSLRQGSTEAFF. Looking up the rest from reference TRBV7-2 and TRBJ1-1 gives the full variable domain: GAGVSQSPSNKVTEKGKDVELRCDPISGHTALYWYRQSLGQGLEFLIYFQGNSAPDKSGLPSDRFSAERTGGSVSTLTIQRTQQEDSAVYLCASSLRQGSTEAFFGQGTRLTVV.

The chain has TRBV15 and TRBJ1-2; tentatively, D is TRBD1 (5 bases). The CDR3 totals 15 residues. CDR1 LNHNV and CDR2 YYDKDF come from the germline V gene (reference sequence). V was cut by 0 bases and J by 6 bases, with 14 bases left in between. CDR3 residues: CATSRDRGRADGYTF. CDR3 in DNA: TGTGCCACCAGCAGAGATAGAGGCAGGGCAGATGGCTACACCTTC.

The J gene is TRBJ2-5, the V gene TRBV5-4; 9 bases agree with TRBD1. V shed 4 bases, J shed 5 bases, and the junction held 12 bases outside the gene matches. The germline V gene has CDR1 SGHNT and CDR2 YYREEE (reference sequence). This CDR3 region has 16 residues. CDR3 sequence: CASSPYRDRDWETQYF. CDR3 sequence (DNA): TGTGCCAGCAGCCCGTACCGGGACAGGGATTGGGAGACCCAGTACTTC.

V gene TRBV3-1 (or the pseudogene TRBV3-2) combines with J gene TRBJ2-3; 11 bases align to TRBD2. The V and J ends lost 1 base and 7 bases, in that order; junction bases with no gene match: 7. This CDR3 is 16 amino acids long. The germline gives CDR1 LGHDT, CDR2 YNNKEL (reference sequence). The CDR3 nucleotides read TGTGCCAGCAGCCAAGCTCCTAGCGGGAGGACGTATACGCAGTATTTT. Its protein is CASSQAPSGRTYTQYF.